The sequence of this T cell receptor (beta chain) was determined in a study of CD8 T cells in Susac syndrome (dated by TCRdb to between 2018 and 2021). Notes on the research overall: The study used repertoire sequencing to test whether antigen drove CD8+ T cell activation and differentiation in Susac syndrome. CD8+ T cell repertoire clonality was compared between about a dozen healthy donors, roughly 14 Susac syndrome patients and around 15 multiple sclerosis patients.

Based on the germline V gene, the CDR1 and CDR2 sequences are SQVTM and ANQGSEA. V sheds 2 bases and J sheds 6 bases, leaving 13 bases between their ends. The CDR3 contains 14 residues, cysteine and phenylalanine counted. CDR3 DNA only is kept here, 42 bases in frame from base 1. Notes on this clonotype: This clone's antigen is unknown. No much larger clone exists at a distance of one base, and base qualities are not known.

RNA was extracted using the RNeasy kit, and about 0.45 to 1 ug of the RNA was reverse transcribed with random hexamers. TCR beta CDR3 regions were amplified with the immunoSEQ multiplex PCR assay covering 54 Vbeta and 13 Jbeta segments. Bias from PCR amplification was corrected by using a synthetic template baseline for primer optimization and for computational correction. Per the original workflow: Reads were annotated to V, D and J genes according to IMGT and were analyzed with immunoSEQ Analyzer, with only productive sequences retained. To calculate clonality, Shannon entropy was normalized by log2 of the number of productive unique sequences and then subtracted from one. Public and private clones were assessed among the 100 most prevalent clones of each patient and control. Clones were defined as Susac-specific when absent from the healthy and MS cohorts, from approximately 1,100 published viral clones and from other ImmuneACCESS disease sequences. Using fastp trimming at Q25 and MiXCR clonotype assembly, TCRdb reanalyzed the public sequencing data and kept in-frame beta chains. Identical CDR3 proteins give one entry, which carries the most common genes and DNA. TCRdb, not the authors, supplied the V and J calls. Within this sample are more than 110,000 distinct CDR3 sequences, with approximately 95% of them counted one time only. Clones ranked in the top ten supply approximately 0.27% of the sample.

The research as a whole found: The TCR sequencing and HLA analysis was acknowledged to have included a relatively small number of individuals.

Peripheral blood CD8+ and CD4+ T cells from healthy donors, Susac syndrome patients and multiple sclerosis patients were profiled by high-throughput TCR beta sequencing. The healthy donors served as controls matched for age and sex. Bulk CD8+ and CD4+ T cells were purified magnetically by negative isolation, whereas CD8+ TEMRA cells were enriched by FACS. Blood was collected in EDTA tubes and processed within 24 hours, with PBMCs isolated through density gradient centrifugation. PBMCs intended for TCR sequencing were frozen in liquid nitrogen and were later thawed in a 37 degrees C water bath. The sorted or isolated CD4+, CD8+ and CD8+ TEMRA cells reached a purity of at least 90%.

This sequence was found in a human donor in good health. Sample: CD8+ T cells from PBMCs. In this chain, TRBV29-1 is recombined with TRBJ2-2; no D segment can be confidently identified. The CDR3 protein is CSVETRTTAGELFF. At the DNA level, the sequence is TGCAGCGTTGAAACCCGGACCACAGCCGGGGAGCTGTTTTTT.